This entry lists 20 T cell receptor beta chains sequenced from one sample in a study of shared clonotypes between healthy human individuals. Sequenced by immunoSEQ multiplex PCR; TCRdb stores in-frame clones only, minus some. The sample has 75,000 to 100,000 clones, more than 45% seen once. Sequencing input: PBMCs. These receptors were obtained from a woman between 40 and 55 years old in good health. Some clones in this sample may be carry-over from other donors' samples.

The rearrangement joins TRBV30 to TRBJ2-1, with no clear D. The germline V gene encodes CDR1 GTSNPN and CDR2 SVGIG (reference sequence). V was trimmed by 4 bases and J by 6 bases, leaving 7 bases between them. The CDR3 runs 11 residues. CDR3 nucleotide sequence: TGTGCCTGGACTTCAGGCAATGAGCAGTTCTTC. Residues: CAWTSGNEQFF.

This rearrangement joins TRBV7-9 to TRBJ2-1, with 10 bases matching TRBD2. Germline CDR1 SEHNR, CDR2 FQNEAQ (reference sequence). Trimming at V came to 5 bases and at J to 7 bases, leaving 2 bases not matched to a gene. The length of the CDR3 is 13 residues. The CDR3 nucleotides are TGTGCCAGCAGCCGGACTAGCGGTAATGAGCAGTTCTTC. This sequence encodes CASSRTSGNEQFF.

Many counts were recorded for this clone. V and J are TRBV29-1 and TRBJ1-2; 10 positions match TRBD1. The trim removed 4 bases at V and 4 bases at J, leaving 12 bases unmatched. This CDR3 spans 16 amino acids. The germline gives CDR1 SQVTM, CDR2 ANQGSEA. CDR3 sequence: CSVGLAGTGEIYGYTF. The CDR3 DNA sequence: TGCAGCGTTGGGTTAGCCGGGACAGGGGAGATCTATGGCTACACCTTC.

This rearrangement joins TRBV27 to TRBJ2-2; 14 nucleotides agree with TRBD2. V lost 9 bases and J lost 7; bases outside the gene matches: 10. From germline, CDR1 is MNHEY and CDR2 SMNVEV (reference sequence). CDR3 length equals 16 residues. The chain's CDR3 is CASSRLAGGNHGELFF. The CDR3 DNA follows: TGTGCCAGTAGCCGACTAGCGGGAGGGAATCACGGGGAGCTGTTTTTT.

This chain joins TRBV4-3 and TRBJ1-1, with D possibly being TRBD1 (6 bases). CDR1 is LGHNA and CDR2 is YSLEER in the germline V gene. V lost 0 bases to trimming and J lost 0 bases, with 14 bases between them. The CDR3 has 17 residues. CDR3 sequence reads: CASSQDSRTGMNTEAFF. The CDR3 bases are TGCGCCAGCAGCCAAGATAGCAGAACAGGGATGAACACTGAAGCTTTCTTT.

A single count supports this clone. The chain has TRBV28 and TRBJ2-7, with D hard to call. The CDR3 covers 14 residues. The V gene lost 6 bases and the J gene lost 0 bases, with 12 bases spanning the gap. Germline loops: CDR1 MDHEN, CDR2 SYDVKM. CDR3: CASRRTVSSYEQYF. In DNA form, the CDR3 reads TGTGCCAGCAGAAGGACGGTTAGCTCCTACGAGCAGTACTTC.

Many counts were recorded for this clone. The J gene is TRBJ2-1, the V gene TRBV4-3; 8 bases line up with TRBD2. V shed 0 bases and J 7 bases; nucleotides not matched to a gene: 5. The germline CDR1 and CDR2 sequences are LGHNA and YSLEER. The CDR3 has 15 amino acids. CDR3 amino acids: CASSQDSAGVNEQFF. The CDR3 DNA sequence: TGCGCCAGCAGCCAAGACTCAGCGGGAGTGAATGAGCAGTTCTTC.

V usage is TRBV5-1 and J usage is TRBJ2-1; 11 bases line up with TRBD2. J lost 12 bases, V lost 0 bases, and 11 bases had no gene match. Germline CDR1 reads SGHRS; CDR2 reads YFSETQ. This CDR3 is built from 16 residues. CDR3 sequence (DNA): TGCGCCAGCAGCTTGGTCCCAGCTAGCGGGAGGTTTTCGCAGTTCTTC. Translation: CASSLVPASGRFSQFF.

The chain carries TRBV4-1 and TRBJ2-2; 13 bases match TRBD2. The CDR3 covers 18 residues. Germline V CDR1 and CDR2: MGHRA, YSYEKL. With V trimmed by 4 bases and J by 1 base, 6 bases remained unmatched. CDR3 sequence: CASSRRLAGGRNTGELFF. The CDR3 DNA reads as TGCGCCAGCAGCCGGCGACTAGCGGGAGGCCGGAACACCGGGGAGCTGTTTTTT.

This clone was detected ten times or more. The chain links TRBV28 to TRBJ2-7; D may be TRBD2 (6 bases). The CDR3 extends over 12 amino acids. The V gene lost 8 bases and the J gene lost 6 bases, with 14 bases spanning the gap. Germline lookup yields CDR1 MDHEN and CDR2 SYDVKM. The CDR3: CASSTRTGEQYF. CDR3 nucleotides: TGTGCCAGCTCGACTAGGACGGGCGAGCAGTACTTC. Looking up the rest from reference TRBV28 and TRBJ2-7 gives the full variable domain: DVKVTQSSRYLVKRTGEKVFLECVQDMDHENMFWYRQDPGLGLRLIYFSYDVKMKEKGDIPEGYSVSREKKERFSLILESASTNQTSMYLCASSTRTGEQYFGPGTRLTVT.

This chain connects TRBV7-3 to TRBJ1-2, with 10 bases matching TRBD1. CDR3 size: 15 residues. The J segment lost 2 bases and the V segment lost 6 bases, leaving 6 bases of the junction unmatched. Germline assignment: CDR1 SGHTA and CDR2 FQGTGA. CDR3 nucleotides: TGTGCCAGCAGTGGGGACAGGGGCGGAAACTATGGCTACACCTTC. This sequence encodes CASSGDRGGNYGYTF. The full variable domain, rest sourced from reference TRBV7-3 and TRBJ1-2, is GAGVSQTPSNKVTEKGKYVELRCDPISGHTALYWYRQSLGQGPEFLIYFQGTGAADDSGLPNDRFFAVRPEGSVSTLKIQRTERGDSAVYLCASSGDRGGNYGYTFGSGTRLTVV.

Concerning this clone itself: A much larger clone sits a single nucleotide away, making a read error possible. Other DNA sequences within the sample encode an identical CDR3. V and J are TRBV27 and TRBJ2-1, with 10 nucleotides matching TRBD2. Germline-derived CDR1 and CDR2 are MNHEY and SMNVEV (reference sequence). This CDR3 has 16 amino acids. CDR3 nucleotides: TGTGCCAGCAGTTCATTTCTAGCGGGGGCCTACAATGAACAGTTCTTC. Its protein product is CASSSFLAGAYNEQFF.

J is TRBJ2-7 and V is TRBV30; no definite D call. Per germline, CDR1 GTSNPN and CDR2 SVGIG (reference sequence). The CDR3 has 13 residues. V was cut by 6 bases and J by 2 bases, with 14 bases left in between. In nucleotides, the CDR3 is TGTGCCTGTCTGGGTGTAAACGCCTACGAGCAGTACTTC. Translating gives CACLGVNAYEQYF. Supplemented by reference TRBV30 and TRBJ2-7, the full variable domain reads SQTIHQWPATLVQPVGSPLSLECTVEGTSNPNLYWYRQAAGRGLQLLFYSVGIGQISSEVPQNLSASRPQDRQFILSSKKLLLSDSGFYLCACLGVNAYEQYFGPGTRLTVT.

The chain is built from TRBV5-1 and TRBJ1-1; the D is unclear. This CDR3 has 13 amino acids. V lost 2 bases and J lost 3, with 8 bases in between. Germline V CDR1 and CDR2: SGHRS, YFSETQ. The CDR3 loop reads CASSFGKDTEAFF. CDR3 nucleotide sequence: TGCGCCAGCAGCTTCGGGAAGGACACTGAAGCTTTCTTT.

The chain joins TRBV6-5 to TRBJ1-1; no firm D call. V lost 4 bases to trimming and J lost 11 bases, with 14 bases between them. This CDR3 is 12 amino acids long. Looked up from germline, CDR1 is MNHEY and CDR2 is SVGAGI. CDR3 amino acids: CASSSPYGRAFF. For the CDR3, the DNA is TGTGCCAGCAGTTCCCCCTATGGTCGGGCTTTCTTT.

In this sample, this clone turned up many times. The V gene is TRBV7-3, the J gene TRBJ1-1, with D unclear. There are 13 residues in the CDR3. With 4 bases removed from V and 1 base from J, the gap between germline ends came to 7 bases. Germline V gene lookup returns CDR1 SGHTA and CDR2 FQGTGA. The CDR3 spells CASSSGRNTEAFF. DNA for the CDR3: TGTGCCAGCAGCTCGGGTAGGAACACTGAAGCTTTCTTT.

The chain couples TRBV5-1 to TRBJ1-4; no definite D call. This CDR3 contains 14 residues. The germline V gene has CDR1 SGHRS and CDR2 YFSETQ. Trimming cost V 0 bases and J 4 bases, with 7 bases left between them. The CDR3 DNA reads as TGCGCCAGCAGCTTGGGAGGTATTAATGAAAAACTGTTTTTT. Translating it yields CASSLGGINEKLFF.

J is TRBJ1-2 and V is TRBV7-9; TRBD1 might be the D (5 bases). This CDR3 has 16 residues. Germline lookup yields CDR1 SEHNR and CDR2 FQNEAQ (reference sequence). Trimming removed 5 bases at V and 6 bases at J, with 22 bases between. The CDR3 DNA reads as TGTGCCAGCAGCCAATTTACCCCCAGGCAGGGAGATGGCTACACCTTC. Translation: CASSQFTPRQGDGYTF.

A note on this clone: A much larger clone sits a single nucleotide away, making a read error possible. The rearrangement uses TRBV7-9 and TRBJ2-5, with 9 bases matching TRBD2. There are 14 residues in the CDR3. J was trimmed by 7 bases and V by 11 bases; bases with no gene match: 14. From germline, CDR1 is SEHNR and CDR2 FQNEAQ (reference sequence). CDR3 region: CACSPAGGVGTQYF. CDR3 in DNA: TGTGCCTGCTCCCCAGCGGGAGGAGTAGGGACCCAGTACTTC.

This clone was detected only a few times. This chain connects TRBV6-5 to TRBJ2-1; 10 positions match TRBD2. V was pared by 6 bases and J by 4 bases, with 6 bases of the junction left unmatched. Per germline, CDR1 MNHEY and CDR2 SVGAGI. The CDR3 is 15 amino acids. CDR3 region: CASSPSGRGYNEQFF. The DNA for the CDR3 is TGTGCCAGCAGCCCTAGCGGGAGAGGGTACAATGAGCAGTTCTTC.